This T cell receptor (beta chain) was profiled in a study of CD8+CD57+ T cells in acquired aplastic anemia. Study findings and constraints: Against the total CD4+ and CD8+ pools, patient CD8+CD57+ cells had lower diversity.

Genomic DNA, serving as template, underwent TCR beta VDJ and CDR3 profiling. TCRdb analysed the reads with MiXCR anew, one entry per CDR3 protein. The table records about 20,000 distinct CDR3 sequences, almost 40% of them present only once. Remarks on this clonotype: What it recognizes is unknown.

Patients sequenced had flow cytometry evidence of CD8+CD57+ cell expansion. Blood sampling was performed on the patients, and none of them had received therapy by then. The length of the CDR3 is 13 residues. Trimming stripped 5 bases from V and 7 bases from J, with 14 bases between. Germline CDR1 MNHNS, CDR2 SASEGT. The V and J genes are TRBV6-1 and TRBJ1-2; possibly TRBD1 for D (5 bases). This clonotype was sampled from a human donor with aplastic anemia. Input material: CD8+CD57+ T cells sorted from PBMCs. Subset indicated: bead-enriched CD8+CD57+ effector memory T cells from SAA patients. CDR3: CASSPQGEGGYTF. The CDR3 nucleotides read TGTGCCAGCAGTCCCCAGGGCGAGGGTGGCTACACCTTC.